A single sample gave rise to the 3 T cell receptor beta chains below, sequenced in a study of cytomegalovirus exposure and HLA in healthy donors. Here immunoSEQ multiplex PCR was the method, and the copy in TCRdb shows in-frame clones only, minus some. The data contain fewer than 120,000 clones, approximately 90% of them singletons. Material: PBMCs. The receptors stem from a woman in her late teens or twenties in good health and CMV-seronegative.

The chain is built from TRBV6-1 and TRBJ1-2; D is perhaps TRBD1 (6 bases). Trimming pared 7 bases from V and 4 bases from J, leaving 16 bases between. The CDR3 has 14 residues. Germline V gives CDR1 MNHNS, CDR2 SASEGT. As DNA, the CDR3 is TGTGCCAGCACCGCCGACAGGTGGGTCTATGGCTACACCTTC. Amino acids: CASTADRWVYGYTF.

The chain joins TRBV5-1 to TRBJ2-1; 8 bases line up with TRBD2. V shed 2 bases and J 5 bases; nucleotides not matched to a gene: 6. CDR3 length: 15 residues. Germline CDR1 reads SGHRS; CDR2 reads YFSETQ. In nucleotides, the CDR3 is TGCGCCAGCAGCTTAACCTTGCGGGAGGACAATGAGCAGTTCTTC. Translation: CASSLTLREDNEQFF.

This chain connects TRBV2 to TRBJ2-5; 7 nucleotides match TRBD2. Per germline, CDR1 SNHLY and CDR2 FYNNEI. The CDR3 sequence is 13 residues long. Trimming removed 4 bases from V and 5 bases from J; junction bases left unmatched: 4. In DNA form, the CDR3 reads TGTGCCAGCAGTGGTCTCGGGGGGGAGACCCAGTACTTC. Amino acids: CASSGLGGETQYF. Complete variable domain (other parts from reference TRBV2 and TRBJ2-5): EPEVTQTPSHQVTQMGQEVILRCVPISNHLYFYWYRQILGQKVEFLVSFYNNEISEKSEIFDDQFSVERPDGSNFTLKIRSTKLEDSAMYFCASSGLGGETQYFGPGTRLLVL.